Each of the 13 T cell receptor beta chains below was sequenced from the same sample in a study of radiation and T cells in renal cell carcinoma. Time point denoted: baseline pretreatment blood. The treatment is: 15 Gy SBRT to primary tumor, nephrectomy 4 weeks later. Profiled with immunoSEQ multiplex PCR; TCRdb holds only in-frame clones, not every one. The top ten hold around 7.9% of the sample, which has 87,000 or so clones, approximately 86% seen once. The sequenced sample was blood, obtained from a patient whose treatment included radiotherapy and nephrectomy. Every receptor here comes from a man between 50 and 59 years old with renal cell carcinoma.

V gene TRBV5-4 combines with J gene TRBJ2-3; D may be TRBD2 (7 bases). Germline V gives CDR1 SGHNT, CDR2 YYREEE (reference sequence). V lost 4 bases and J 5 bases, leaving 17 bases between the germline ends. The CDR3 has 15 residues. CDR3 region: CASSHSGGAGDTQYF. For the CDR3, the DNA is TGTGCCAGCAGCCATAGTGGGGGGGCGGGAGATACGCAGTATTTT.

The gene calls are TRBV21-1 and TRBJ2-2; TRBD2 is taken as the D call from the table, unchecked against the DNA. TRBV21-1 represents a pseudogene. The CDR3 is 22 amino acids. CDR3 nucleotides: TGTGCCAGCAGCAAAGCGCGGATGGGGGTCGGGGGAACCCTTATAAACACCGGGGAGCTGTTTTTT. Translating it yields CASSKARMGVGGTLINTGELFF.

The chain combines TRBV27 with TRBJ2-3, with D tentatively TRBD1 or TRBD2 (5 bases each). Trimming took off 6 bases at V and 4 bases at J, with 17 bases between the two ends. The CDR3 consists of 15 residues. Germline V gives CDR1 MNHEY, CDR2 SMNVEV (reference sequence). As DNA, the CDR3 is TGTGCCAGCAGACCGGGGCAGCGTGGATCAGATACGCAGTATTTT. Residues: CASRPGQRGSDTQYF.

V is TRBV5-1 and J is TRBJ2-7; D possibly matches TRBD1 or TRBD2 (5 bases each). The CDR3 runs to 13 residues. Germline V CDR1 and CDR2: SGHRS, YFSETQ. V lost 7 bases and J 7 bases, leaving 18 bases between the germline ends. The CDR3 coding sequence is TGCGCCAGCCGAAAAGGGACGGGTGAAGAGCAGTACTTC. Encoded protein: CASRKGTGEEQYF.

This clone was picked up many times. The V call is TRBV6-5, the J call TRBJ2-7; D possibly corresponds to TRBD2 (6 bases). Trimming removed 2 bases from V and 4 bases from J, with 12 bases in between. Per the germline V gene, CDR1 is MNHEY and CDR2 is SVGAGI. This CDR3 has 14 amino acids. The CDR3 region is CASSYDAGSYEQYF. CDR3 DNA sequence: TGTGCCAGCAGTTACGACGCCGGGAGTTACGAGCAGTACTTC.

The chain has TRBV18 and TRBJ2-1; D is possibly TRBD1 (5 bases). The CDR3 contains 15 residues. Trimming stripped 8 bases from V and 7 bases from J, with 21 bases between. The germline CDR1 and CDR2 sequences are KGHSH and LQKENI. The CDR3: CASTQGIGSENEQFF. In DNA, the CDR3 is TGTGCCAGCACGCAGGGAATCGGGTCAGAGAATGAGCAGTTCTTC.

V gene TRBV9 combines with J gene TRBJ1-5; 8 positions agree with TRBD1. The CDR3 is made up of 14 amino acids. The germline gives CDR1 SGDLS, CDR2 YYNGEE. Trimming removed 3 bases from V and 7 bases from J; junction bases left unmatched: 6. CDR3 amino acids: CASSAGQGSQPQHF. CDR3 DNA: TGTGCCAGCAGCGCAGGACAGGGCAGCCAGCCCCAGCATTTT. The full variable domain, completed using reference TRBV9 and TRBJ1-5, is DSGVTQTPKHLITATGQRVTLRCSPRSGDLSVYWYQQSLDQGLQFLIQYYNGEERAKGNILERFSAQQFPDLHSELNLSSLELGDSALYFCASSAGQGSQPQHFGDGTRLSIL.

The chain has TRBV7-9 and TRBJ2-3; no clear D gene. The CDR3 covers 11 residues. The germline V and J ends were trimmed by 5 bases and 6 bases, with 6 bases remaining between them. Germline CDR1 reads SEHNR; CDR2 reads FQNEAQ (reference sequence). CDR3 coding DNA: TGTGCCAGCAGCCCCCGGGATACGCAGTATTTT. This sequence encodes CASSPRDTQYF.

The chain combines TRBV11-2 with TRBJ2-7; 10 nucleotides match TRBD2. V shed 0 bases and J 0 bases; nucleotides not matched to a gene: 8. Germline-derived CDR1 and CDR2 are SGHAT and FQNNGV. This CDR3 has 18 amino acids. This CDR3 is CASSLDNALAGDSYEQYF. CDR3 DNA sequence: TGTGCCAGCAGCTTAGATAACGCGCTAGCGGGGGACTCCTACGAGCAGTACTTC.

V and J are TRBV7-9 and TRBJ2-5; 9 bases fit TRBD1. CDR1 is SEHNR and CDR2 is FQNEAQ in the germline V gene (reference sequence). J gave up 2 bases and V 5 bases, and 6 bases lay outside the gene matches. The CDR3 extends over 15 amino acids. CDR3 in DNA: TGTGCCAGCAGCCTGGGGGGACAGGGTCAAGAGACCCAGTACTTC. This translates into CASSLGGQGQETQYF.

This chain links TRBV6-1 with TRBJ1-1; tentatively, D is TRBD1 (5 bases). The germline V gene encodes CDR1 MNHNS and CDR2 SASEGT. V lost 7 bases and J lost 3, with 18 bases in between. The CDR3 extends over 15 amino acids. The DNA of the CDR3 is TGTGCCAGCAACCTATTCTTGGGGGGGTACACTGAAGCTTTCTTT. Encoded protein: CASNLFLGGYTEAFF.

The V call is TRBV7-8, the J call TRBJ2-3; 11 positions match TRBD1. Germline assignment: CDR1 SGHVS and CDR2 FQNEAQ. The CDR3 covers 16 residues. Germline trimming cut 3 bases from V and 4 bases from J; bases unmatched to any gene: 6. The CDR3, as DNA: TGTGCCAGCAGCTTTTGGACAGGGGGCTTTGCAGATACGCAGTATTTT. It yields the protein CASSFWTGGFADTQYF.

The chain links TRBV10-3 to TRBJ1-1; perhaps TRBD1 as D (5 bases). The length of the CDR3 is 14 residues. The germline V gene encodes CDR1 ENHRY and CDR2 SYGVKD. V dropped 6 bases and J dropped 1 base, with 12 bases sitting between them. CDR3: CAISLDMGNTEAFF. The DNA for the CDR3 is TGTGCCATCAGCCTGGACATGGGGAACACTGAAGCTTTCTTT.